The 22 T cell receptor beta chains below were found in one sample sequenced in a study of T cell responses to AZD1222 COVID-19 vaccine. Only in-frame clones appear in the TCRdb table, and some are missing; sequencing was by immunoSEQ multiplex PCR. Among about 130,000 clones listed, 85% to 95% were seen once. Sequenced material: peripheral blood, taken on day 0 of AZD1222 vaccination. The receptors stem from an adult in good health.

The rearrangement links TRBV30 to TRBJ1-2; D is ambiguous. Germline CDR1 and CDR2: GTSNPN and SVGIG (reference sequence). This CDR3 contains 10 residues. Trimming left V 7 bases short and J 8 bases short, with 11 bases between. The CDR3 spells CASRVIGYTF. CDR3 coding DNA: TGTGCCTCTAGGGTAATAGGCTACACCTTC.

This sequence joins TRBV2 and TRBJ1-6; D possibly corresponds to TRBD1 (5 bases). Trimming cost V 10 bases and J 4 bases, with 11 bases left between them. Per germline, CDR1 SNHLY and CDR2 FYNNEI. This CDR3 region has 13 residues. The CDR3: CAITDNYNSPLHF. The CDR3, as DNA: TGTGCCATCACGGACAATTATAATTCACCCCTCCACTTT.

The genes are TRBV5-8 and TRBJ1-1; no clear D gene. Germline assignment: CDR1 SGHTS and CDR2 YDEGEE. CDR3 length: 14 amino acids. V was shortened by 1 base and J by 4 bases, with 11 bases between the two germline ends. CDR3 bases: TGTGCCAGCAGCTTGTCGGCCGGGCTCACTGAAGCTTTCTTT. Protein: CASSLSAGLTEAFF.

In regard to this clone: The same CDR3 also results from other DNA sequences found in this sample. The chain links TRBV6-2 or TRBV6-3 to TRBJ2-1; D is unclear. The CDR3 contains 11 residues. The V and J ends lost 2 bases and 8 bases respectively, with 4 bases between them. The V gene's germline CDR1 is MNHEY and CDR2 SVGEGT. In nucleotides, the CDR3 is TGTGCCAGCAGTTACCTCGATGAGCAGTTCTTC. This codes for CASSYLDEQFF.

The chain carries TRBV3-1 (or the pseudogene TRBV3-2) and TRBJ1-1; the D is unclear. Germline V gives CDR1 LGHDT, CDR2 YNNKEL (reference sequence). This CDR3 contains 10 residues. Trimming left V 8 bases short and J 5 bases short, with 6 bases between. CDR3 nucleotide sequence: TGTGCCAGCGTCGGGACTGAAGCTTTCTTT. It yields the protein CASVGTEAFF.

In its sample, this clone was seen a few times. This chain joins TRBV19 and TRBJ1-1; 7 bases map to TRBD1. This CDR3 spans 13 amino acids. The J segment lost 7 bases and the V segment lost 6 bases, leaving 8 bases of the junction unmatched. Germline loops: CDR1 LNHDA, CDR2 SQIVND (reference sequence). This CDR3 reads CASSQDRVGEAFF. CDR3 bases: TGTGCCAGTAGCCAAGACAGGGTCGGTGAAGCTTTCTTT.

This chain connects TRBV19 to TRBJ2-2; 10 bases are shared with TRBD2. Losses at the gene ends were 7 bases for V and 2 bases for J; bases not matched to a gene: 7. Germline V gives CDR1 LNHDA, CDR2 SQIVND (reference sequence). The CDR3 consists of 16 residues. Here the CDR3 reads CASTPLAGPNTGELFF. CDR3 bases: TGTGCCAGTACCCCACTAGCGGGACCTAACACCGGGGAGCTGTTTTTT. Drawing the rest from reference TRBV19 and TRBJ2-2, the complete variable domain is DGGITQSPKYLFRKEGQNVTLSCEQNLNHDAMYWYRQDPGQGLRLIYYSQIVNDFQKGDIAEGYSVSREKKESFPLTVTSAQKNPTAFYLCASTPLAGPNTGELFFGEGSRLTVL.

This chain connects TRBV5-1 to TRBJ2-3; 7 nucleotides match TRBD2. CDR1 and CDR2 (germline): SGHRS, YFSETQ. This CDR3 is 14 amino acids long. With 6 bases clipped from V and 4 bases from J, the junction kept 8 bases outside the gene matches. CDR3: CASTIERGADTQYF. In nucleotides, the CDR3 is TGCGCCAGCACGATTGAGCGGGGTGCAGATACGCAGTATTTT.

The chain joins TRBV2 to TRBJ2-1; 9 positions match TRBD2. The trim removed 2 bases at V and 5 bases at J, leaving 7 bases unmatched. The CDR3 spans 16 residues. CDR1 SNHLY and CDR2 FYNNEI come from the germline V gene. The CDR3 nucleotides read TGTGCCAGCAGTGAACGCCTAGCGGGAAATAACAATGAGCAGTTCTTC. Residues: CASSERLAGNNNEQFF.

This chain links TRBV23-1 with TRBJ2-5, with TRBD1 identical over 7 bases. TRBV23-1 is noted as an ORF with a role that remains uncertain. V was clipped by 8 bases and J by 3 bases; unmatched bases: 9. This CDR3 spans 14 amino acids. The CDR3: CASGYGTVEETQYF. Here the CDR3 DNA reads TGCGCCAGCGGCTATGGGACAGTCGAAGAGACCCAGTACTTC.

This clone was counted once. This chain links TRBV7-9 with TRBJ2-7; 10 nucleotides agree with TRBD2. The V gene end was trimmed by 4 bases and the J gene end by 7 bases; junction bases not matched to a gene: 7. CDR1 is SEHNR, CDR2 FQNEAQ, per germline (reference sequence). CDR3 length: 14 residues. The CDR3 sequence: CASSSAGGPAEQYF. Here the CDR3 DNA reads TGTGCCAGCAGCTCAGCGGGAGGGCCCGCGGAGCAGTACTTC.

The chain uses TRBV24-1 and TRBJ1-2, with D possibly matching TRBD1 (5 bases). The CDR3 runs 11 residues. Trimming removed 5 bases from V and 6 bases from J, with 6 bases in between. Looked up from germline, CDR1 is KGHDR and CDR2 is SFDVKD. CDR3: CATSVTDGYTF. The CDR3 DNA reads TGTGCCACCAGTGTGACAGATGGCTACACCTTC.

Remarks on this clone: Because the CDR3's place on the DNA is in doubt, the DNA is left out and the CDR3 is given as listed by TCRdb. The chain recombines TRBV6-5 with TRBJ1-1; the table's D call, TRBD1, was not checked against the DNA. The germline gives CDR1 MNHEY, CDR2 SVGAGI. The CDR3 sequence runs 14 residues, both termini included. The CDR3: CASSYFGRGIYFIF.

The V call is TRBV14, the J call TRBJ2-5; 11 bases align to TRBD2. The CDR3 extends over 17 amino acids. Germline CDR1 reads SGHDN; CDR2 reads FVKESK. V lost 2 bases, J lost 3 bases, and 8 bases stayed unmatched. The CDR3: CASSQYLGLAAKETQYF. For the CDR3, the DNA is TGTGCCAGCAGCCAATACTTGGGACTAGCGGCAAAAGAGACCCAGTACTTC.

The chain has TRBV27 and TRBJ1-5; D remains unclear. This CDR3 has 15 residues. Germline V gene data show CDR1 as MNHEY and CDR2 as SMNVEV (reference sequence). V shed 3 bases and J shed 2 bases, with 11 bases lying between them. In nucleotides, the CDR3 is TGTGCCAGCAGTTTTCGAGGGAACGGCAATCAGCCCCAGCATTTT. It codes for CASSFRGNGNQPQHF.

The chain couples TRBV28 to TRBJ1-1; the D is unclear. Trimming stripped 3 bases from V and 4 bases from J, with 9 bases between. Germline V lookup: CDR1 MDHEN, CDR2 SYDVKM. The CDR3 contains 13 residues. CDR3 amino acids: CASSFLRVTEAFF. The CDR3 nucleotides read TGTGCCAGCAGTTTCCTACGGGTCACTGAAGCTTTCTTT.

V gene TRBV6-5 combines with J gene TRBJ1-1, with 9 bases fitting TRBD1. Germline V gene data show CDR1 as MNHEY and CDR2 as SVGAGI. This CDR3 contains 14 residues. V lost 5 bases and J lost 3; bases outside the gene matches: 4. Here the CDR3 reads CASSLQGADTEAFF. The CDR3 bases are TGTGCCAGCAGTCTACAGGGGGCGGACACTGAAGCTTTCTTT.

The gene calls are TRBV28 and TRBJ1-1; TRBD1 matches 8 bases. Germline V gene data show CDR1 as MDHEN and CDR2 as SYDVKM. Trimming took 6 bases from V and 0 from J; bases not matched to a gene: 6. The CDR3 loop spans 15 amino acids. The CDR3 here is CASRKDRAMNTEAFF. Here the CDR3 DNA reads TGTGCCAGCAGGAAGGACAGGGCTATGAACACTGAAGCTTTCTTT.

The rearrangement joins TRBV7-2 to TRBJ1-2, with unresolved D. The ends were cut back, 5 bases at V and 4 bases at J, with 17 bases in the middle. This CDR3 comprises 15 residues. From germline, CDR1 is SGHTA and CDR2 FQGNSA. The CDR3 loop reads CASSPPGRWGYGYTF. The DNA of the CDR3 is TGTGCCAGCAGCCCTCCGGGTCGGTGGGGCTATGGCTACACCTTC. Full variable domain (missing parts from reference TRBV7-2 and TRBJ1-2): GAGVSQSPSNKVTEKGKDVELRCDPISGHTALYWYRQSLGQGLEFLIYFQGNSAPDKSGLPSDRFSAERTGGSVSTLTIQRTQQEDSAVYLCASSPPGRWGYGYTFGSGTRLTVV.

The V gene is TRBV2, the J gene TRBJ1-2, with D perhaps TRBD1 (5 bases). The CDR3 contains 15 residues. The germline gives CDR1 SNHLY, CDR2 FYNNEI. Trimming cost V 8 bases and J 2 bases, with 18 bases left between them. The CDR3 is CASGRGHPWNYGYTF. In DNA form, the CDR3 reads TGTGCCAGCGGCAGAGGACATCCCTGGAACTATGGCTACACCTTC.

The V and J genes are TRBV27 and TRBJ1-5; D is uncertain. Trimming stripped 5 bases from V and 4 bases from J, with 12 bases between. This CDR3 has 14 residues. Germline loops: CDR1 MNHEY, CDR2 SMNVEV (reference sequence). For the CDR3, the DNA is TGTGCCAGCAGTCCCCTGGTAGGGAATCAGCCCCAGCATTTT. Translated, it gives CASSPLVGNQPQHF.

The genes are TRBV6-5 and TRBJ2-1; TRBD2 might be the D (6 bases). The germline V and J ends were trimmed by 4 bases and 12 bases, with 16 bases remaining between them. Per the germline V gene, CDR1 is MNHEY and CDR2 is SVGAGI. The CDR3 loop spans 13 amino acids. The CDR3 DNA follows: TGTGCCAGCAGTTGGGACTCGACTCGGGGGCAGTTCTTC. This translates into CASSWDSTRGQFF.